The sequence of this TCR beta chain was determined in a study of T-cell reconstitution after alpha-beta-depleted transplantation in children. Study-level points and caveats: Reported findings indicate that, about two months after transplant, alpha-beta T cells came from several hundred expanded clones, which were derived from non-depleted graft cells. Among T cells one year after transplant, newly produced cells accounted for most counts and diversity. Recipient T cells and thymic progenitors that survived gave rise to the high TCRbeta diversity observed at day 60 in some patients.

Unique molecular identifiers were incorporated when the TCRbeta library was constructed. TCRdb independently ran MiXCR on the PCR reads; one entry per CDR3 protein. Counted here are about 490,000 distinct CDR3 sequences, roughly a tenth occurring once; the ten biggest clones make up roughly 2.1%. This clonotype was seen a handful of times. Its cognate antigen is unknown. CDR3 length: 15 amino acids. J is TRBJ2-7 and V is TRBV21-1; TRBD1 is taken as the D call from the table, unchecked against the DNA. TRBV21-1 is a listed pseudogene. The clonotype originates from a child younger than 10 with inherited bone marrow failure, due to receive a stem cell transplant. The sequencing here drew on PBMCs, taken before TCRalphabeta/CD19-depleted stem cell transplant. The DNA of the CDR3 is TGTGCCAGCAGCAAGAGGGGGACAGGTTGGTACGAGCAGTACTTC. Translation: CASSKRGTGWYEQYF.